This T cell receptor (beta chain) was profiled in a study of cytomegalovirus exposure and HLA in healthy donors. Findings and limits, study-wide: In all likelihood, a cluster of highly shared sequence variants was a sequencing artifact. It was reportedly the case that the classifier diagnosed cytomegalovirus status with high specificity and sensitivity. As a later analysis revealed, the rate of TCR association differed by HLA locus, with DRB1 most and HLA-C fewest. There were some V segments, including TRBV6-2 and TRBV6-3, excluded as indistinguishable.

Germline trimming cut 4 bases from V and 5 bases from J; bases unmatched to any gene: 10. There are 17 residues in the CDR3. The germline V gene encodes CDR1 MDHEN and CDR2 SYDVKM. Note on this clone: The target antigen is unknown.

It was with 60 Vbeta and 13 Jbeta primers that the PCR ran. Here immunoSEQ multiplex PCR was the method, and the copy in TCRdb shows in-frame clones only, minus some. The data show some 130,000 clones, 79% seen once. Sequenced: PBMCs. The TCR was taken from a man aged 35 to 55 in good health and CMV-seropositive. This chain uses TRBV28 with TRBJ2-1, with 11 bases aligning to TRBD2. The CDR3: CASSYPTSGKPHNEQFF. The CDR3 nucleotides read TGTGCCAGCAGTTACCCGACTAGCGGGAAACCGCACAATGAGCAGTTCTTC.